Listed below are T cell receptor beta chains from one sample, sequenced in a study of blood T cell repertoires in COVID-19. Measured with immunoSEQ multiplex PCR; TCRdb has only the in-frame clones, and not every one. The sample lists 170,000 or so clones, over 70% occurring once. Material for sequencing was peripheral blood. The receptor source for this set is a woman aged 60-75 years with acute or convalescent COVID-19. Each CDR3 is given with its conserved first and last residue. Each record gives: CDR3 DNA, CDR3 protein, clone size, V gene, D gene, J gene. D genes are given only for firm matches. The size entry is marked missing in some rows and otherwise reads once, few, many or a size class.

TGTGCCAGCAGTGAACCCGGGACAGTCTATGGCTACACCTTC	CASSEPGTVYGYTF	.	TRBV25-1	TRBD1	TRBJ1-2
TGTGCCAGCAGAACAGGGTCCACGAACACTGAAGCTTTCTTT	CASRTGSTNTEAFF	.	TRBV6-5	.	TRBJ1-1
TGTGCCAGCAGCCAGACACCTATATACGAGCAGTACTTC	CASSQTPIYEQYF	.	TRBV5-4	.	TRBJ2-7
TGTGCCAGCAGAGATCGCAGCGAGGGTTCACCCCTCCACTTT	CASRDRSEGSPLHF	.	TRBV6-6	.	TRBJ1-6
TGTGCCAGCAGCTTGGAGGGCAGGGTTTGGGGCTACACCTTC	CASSLEGRVWGYTF	.	TRBV5-5	.	TRBJ1-2
TGCGCCAGCAGCCTACAAGGACAGGGCACAGATACGCAGTATTTT	CASSLQGQGTDTQYF	.	TRBV5-1	TRBD1	TRBJ2-3
TGCGCCAGCAGCCTCCTTCGGACAGGGAACTCAACTAATGAAAAACTGTTTTTT	CASSLLRTGNSTNEKLFF	.	TRBV4-1	TRBD1	TRBJ1-4
TGTGCCAGCAGCTTAGGGGGGGGCCGGGAGACCCAGTACTTC	CASSLGGGRETQYF	.	TRBV11-3	.	TRBJ2-5
TGTGCCAGCCGCCATGGGGGGTACGTGTCACCCCTCCACTTT	CASRHGGYVSPLHF	.	TRBV3-1/TRBV3-2	.	TRBJ1-6
TGTGCCAGCAGCGCGGACAGGGGGCAAGTGGTAGCTTTCTTT	CASSADRGQVVAFF	.	TRBV5-4	TRBD1	TRBJ1-1
TGTGCCAGCAGCCATGGGCAACAAGAGACCCAGTACTTC	CASSHGQQETQYF	.	TRBV5-4	.	TRBJ2-5
TGTGCCAGCATTATTTACGGGGGTAACACTGAAGCTTTCTTT	CASIIYGGNTEAFF	.	TRBV7-9	.	TRBJ1-1
TGCGCCAGCAGCTTGGCGGATCAGGGGACAACTTGGCCAGATACGCAGTATTTT	CASSLADQGTTWPDTQYF	.	TRBV5-1	.	TRBJ2-3
TGTGCCAGCAGACCCCGGGAGACTGATAATTCACCCCTCCACTTT	CASRPRETDNSPLHF	.	TRBV7-9	.	TRBJ1-6
TGTGCCAGCAGTTACTCGGCGGGGGGGCCCACAGATACGCAGTATTTT	CASSYSAGGPTDTQYF	.	TRBV6-5	TRBD2	TRBJ2-3
TGTGCCAGCAGTTCTGGGACAGGGGGCCGCACTGAAGCTTTCTTT	CASSSGTGGRTEAFF	.	TRBV6-6	TRBD1	TRBJ1-1
TGTGCCAGCAGTTGGCCGGGAGATACGCAGTATTTT	CASSWPGDTQYF	.	TRBV6-2/TRBV6-3	.	TRBJ2-3
TGTGCCAGCAGCCCGGGACAGGGCTCGAACACTGAAGCTTTCTTT	CASSPGQGSNTEAFF	.	TRBV7-9	TRBD1	TRBJ1-1
TGTGCCAGCAGCTGGGAGGGGACGTACTACGAGCAGTACTTC	CASSWEGTYYEQYF	.	TRBV7-2	TRBD2	TRBJ2-7
TGCGCCAGCAGCCACAGCGTCAGTTTGAACACTGAAGCTTTCTTT	CASSHSVSLNTEAFF	.	TRBV4-3	.	TRBJ1-1
TGTGCCAGCAGTCAGCAATCTCAGAGGTACGAGCAGTACTTC	CASSQQSQRYEQYF	.	TRBV6-5	.	TRBJ2-7
TGCAGCGTCTCCCACATGGACACTGAAGCTTTCTTT	CSVSHMDTEAFF	.	TRBV29-1	.	TRBJ1-1
TGTGCCAGCAGCTTAGTACTCTCTGGGGCCAACGTCCTGACTTTC	CASSLVLSGANVLTF	once	TRBV11-3	.	TRBJ2-6
TGTGCCAGCAGTTACCGACTGTCGGGACAGTCCTACGAGCAGTACTTC	CASSYRLSGQSYEQYF	few	TRBV7-9	TRBD1	TRBJ2-7
TGCGCCAGCAGCCTAGGGACAGGGGGCGTAAATCAGCCCCAGCATTTT	CASSLGTGGVNQPQHF	once	TRBV4-1	TRBD1	TRBJ1-5
TGTGCCAGCAGGAGACAGGGACAGGATGGTGAGCAGTTCTTC	CASRRQGQDGEQFF	.	TRBV6-6	TRBD1	TRBJ2-1
TGTGCCAGCAGTGACCCGGAGGCTGGTTCCTACGAGCAGTACTTC	CASSDPEAGSYEQYF	.	TRBV6-1	.	TRBJ2-7
TGTGCCAGCAGTTCGGACAGCCCGGGCTATAATTCACCCCTCCACTTT	CASSSDSPGYNSPLHF	.	TRBV25-1	.	TRBJ1-6
TGTGCCAGCTCCCCTAGCGGGGGGGCGTCAGATACGCAGTATTTT	CASSPSGGASDTQYF	.	TRBV6-5	TRBD2	TRBJ2-3
TGTGCCAGTAGTTATCAGGGGGCCAACACCGGGGAGCTGTTTTTT	CASSYQGANTGELFF	.	TRBV19	TRBD1	TRBJ2-2
TGCGCCAGCAGTCGGGACACTAACTATGGCTACACCTTC	CASSRDTNYGYTF	.	TRBV5-1	.	TRBJ1-2
TGCGCCAGCAGCCAGGGGGGTAACTCTGGAAACACCATATATTTT	CASSQGGNSGNTIYF	once	TRBV4-3	.	TRBJ1-3
TGTGCCAGCAGCGTAGGAAGGGGGCAGGGGGCCTACGAGCAGTACTTC	CASSVGRGQGAYEQYF	.	TRBV9	TRBD1	TRBJ2-7
TGTGCCAGCAGTTTAACAGTTGAAAAACTGTTTTTT	CASSLTVEKLFF	.	TRBV28	.	TRBJ1-4
TGTGCCAGCAGCTTCCTCAATTCACCCCTCCACTTT	CASSFLNSPLHF	.	TRBV7-2	.	TRBJ1-6
TGTGCCAGCAGTGGAGAGGGTAACACTGAAGCTTTCTTT	CASSGEGNTEAFF	.	TRBV2	.	TRBJ1-1
TGTGCCAGCAGCTCAGGGGGTTCATTGAGGGAGCAGTACTTC	CASSSGGSLREQYF	.	TRBV7-2	TRBD1	TRBJ2-7
TGTGCCAGCAGCTTGGGACAGGGATCCCTTGGAAACACCATATATTTT	CASSLGQGSLGNTIYF	.	TRBV5-8	TRBD1	TRBJ1-3
TGTGCCAGCAGCCGACCTACAGGGGCGTTATATAGCAATCAGCCCCAGCATTTT	CASSRPTGALYSNQPQHF	.	TRBV11-3	TRBD1	TRBJ1-5
TGTGCCAGCAGCATTCAGGACAGGGGGGATGAAAAACTGTTTTTT	CASSIQDRGDEKLFF	.	TRBV7-8	TRBD1	TRBJ1-4
TGTGCCAGCAGCTTAACTTGGGAGACCCAGTACTTC	CASSLTWETQYF	.	TRBV5-5	.	TRBJ2-5
TGTGCCAGCAGCTTATTGGCGGGGGCGCGGAAGGATAACTATGGCTACACCTTC	CASSLLAGARKDNYGYTF	.	TRBV7-2	.	TRBJ1-2
TGTGCCAGTAGGGACTTTAGCAATCAGCCCCAGCATTTT	CASRDFSNQPQHF	.	TRBV19	.	TRBJ1-5
TGTGCCAGCAGTGAAGGGACAGGGGGCTTTTACGAGCAGTACTTC	CASSEGTGGFYEQYF	.	TRBV6-1	TRBD1	TRBJ2-7
TGTGCCAGCAGCGAACAGGGGTCCCTAGGAAAACTGTTTTTT	CASSEQGSLGKLFF	.	TRBV2	TRBD1	TRBJ1-4
TGTGCCAGCAGCTTGGGACCGGGTCTGAACACTGAAGCTTTCTTT	CASSLGPGLNTEAFF	.	TRBV5-6	.	TRBJ1-1
TGTGCCAGCAGCTCTTCGACAGCCTGGAACACTGAAGCTTTCTTT	CASSSSTAWNTEAFF	few	TRBV7-2	.	TRBJ1-1
TGTGCCAGCAGCCAACCACTCCCGGGACAGATGGAAAAACTGTTTTTT	CASSQPLPGQMEKLFF	.	TRBV14	TRBD1	TRBJ1-4
TGTGCTAGTGGCCTTGACAGGATTCCAAACTATGGCTACACCTTC	CASGLDRIPNYGYTF	.	TRBV12-5	.	TRBJ1-2